What follows are 15 T cell receptor beta chains derived from one specimen sequenced in a study of T cell clones after liver transplantation (dated by TCRdb to between 2018 and 2021). To prepare the library, the immunoSEQ multiplex PCR assay was applied. TCRdb's version of the immuneACCESS table is confined to in-frame rearrangements and falls short of the full clone set. An unresolved V gene accounts for under half of the shortfall where checked; the remainder is of unknown origin. For this sample there are about 33,000 clones; 90% to 95% appear just once. The ten largest clonotypes hold 25% to 30% of the sample. Material: CD8+ T cells from blood, obtained 12 months after liver transplant. These receptors were taken from a human patient who received a liver transplant. Some T cells seen after a transplant may have their origin in the graft donor.

As concerns this clone: Other DNA sequences in this sample translate to the same CDR3. CDR3 in DNA: TGTGCCAGTAGCCCAGGGACAGGGGCCTACGAGCAGTACTTC. This codes for CASSPGTGAYEQYF. V is TRBV19 and J is TRBJ2-7, with 10 bases that match TRBD1. The CDR3 spans 14 residues. J gave up 2 bases and V 6 bases, and 4 bases lay outside the gene matches. Germline lookup yields CDR1 LNHDA and CDR2 SQIVND (reference sequence).

V and J are TRBV6-5 and TRBJ1-1, with a possible D match to TRBD1 (5 bases). Germline V gene lookup returns CDR1 MNHEY and CDR2 SVGAGI. The CDR3 contains 13 residues. The ends were cut back, 0 bases at V and 5 bases at J, with 7 bases in the middle. This CDR3 reads CASSYSEGTEAFF. DNA of the CDR3: TGTGCCAGCAGTTACTCTGAGGGGACTGAAGCTTTCTTT.

The genes are TRBV7-8 and TRBJ2-3; unclear D gene. Deletions cut 9 bases from V and 0 bases from J, with 13 bases between. Germline lookup yields CDR1 SGHVS and CDR2 FQNEAQ. The CDR3 is 14 amino acids. CDR3 protein: CASTPGTSTDTQYF. The CDR3 DNA reads as TGTGCCAGTACACCAGGCACTAGCACAGATACGCAGTATTTT.

This chain joins TRBV27 and TRBJ1-1, with a tentative D call TRBD1 (5 bases). Deletions cut 6 bases from V and 1 base from J, with 12 bases between. The CDR3 consists of 14 residues. The germline V gene has CDR1 MNHEY and CDR2 SMNVEV (reference sequence). The chain's CDR3 is CASSLTDPNTEAFF. The CDR3 DNA is TGTGCCAGCAGCCTGACAGACCCGAACACTGAAGCTTTCTTT.

A single count supports this clone. The CDR3 loop reads CASSPATGEGFGYTF. The CDR3 DNA reads TGTGCCAGCTCACCAGCGACAGGGGAAGGCTTTGGCTACACCTTC. The gene calls are TRBV18 and TRBJ1-2; TRBD1 agrees at 8 bases. CDR3 length: 15 residues. The J segment lost 7 bases and the V segment lost 2 bases, leaving 9 bases of the junction unmatched. CDR1 and CDR2 (germline): KGHSH, LQKENI. Drawing the rest from reference TRBV18 and TRBJ1-2, the complete variable domain is NAGVMQNPRHLVRRRGQEARLRCSPMKGHSHVYWYRQLPEEGLKFMVYLQKENIIDESGMPKERFSAEFPKEGPSILRIQQVVRGDSAAYFCASSPATGEGFGYTFGSGTRLTVV.

The chain joins TRBV6-5 to TRBJ2-3; 9 positions agree with TRBD1. CDR1 MNHEY and CDR2 SVGAGI come from the germline V gene. The CDR3 contains 14 residues. J was trimmed by 7 bases and V by 6 bases; bases with no gene match: 8. The DNA of the CDR3 is TGTGCCAGCAGCATGGGGACAGGGTGGAATACGCAGTATTTT. Translation: CASSMGTGWNTQYF.

The chain has TRBV11-3 and TRBJ1-4, with a possible D match to TRBD1 (5 bases). CDR1 SGHNT and CDR2 YENEEA come from the germline V gene. The CDR3 consists of 14 residues. With 5 bases removed from V and 6 bases from J, the gap between germline ends came to 13 bases. CDR3 in DNA: TGTGCCAGCAGCCCCGGAGGGGAGGATGAAAAACTGTTTTTT. This codes for CASSPGGEDEKLFF.

As DNA, the CDR3 is TGTGCCTGGAGTGTGTCTAGCGGGAGTTACGAGCAGTACTTC. Protein: CAWSVSSGSYEQYF. This chain uses TRBV30 with TRBJ2-7; 10 nucleotides match TRBD2. Germline trimming cut 0 bases from V and 4 bases from J; bases unmatched to any gene: 3. The CDR3 contains 14 residues. Germline CDR1 and CDR2: GTSNPN and SVGIG (reference sequence).

The chain is built from TRBV19 and TRBJ2-4; 10 bases fit TRBD2. The germline V gene has CDR1 LNHDA and CDR2 SQIVND (reference sequence). Losses at the gene ends were 3 bases for V and 11 bases for J; bases not matched to a gene: 4. CDR3 size: 13 residues. CDR3 bases: TGTGCCAGTAGTATCTTAGCGGGGGGCTTTCAGTACTTC. Translated: CASSILAGGFQYF.

The chain carries TRBV27 and TRBJ2-7; 7 bases match TRBD1. The CDR3 is 17 amino acids. With V trimmed by 4 bases and J by 0 bases, 12 bases remained unmatched. Germline V CDR1 and CDR2: MNHEY, SMNVEV (reference sequence). DNA of the CDR3: TGTGCCAGCAGTTCTCAAGCCCAGGGGGTCTCCTCCTACGAGCAGTACTTC. Residues: CASSSQAQGVSSYEQYF.

This clone was recorded only once. The V call is TRBV5-6, the J call TRBJ1-2; D may be TRBD1 (5 bases). V was shortened by 4 bases and J by 2 bases, with 15 bases between the two germline ends. Germline lookup yields CDR1 SGHDT and CDR2 YYEEEE. The CDR3 has 15 amino acids. DNA of the CDR3: TGTGCCAGCAGCCCAGAGTTTGGGACCAACTATGGCTACACCTTC. It yields the protein CASSPEFGTNYGYTF.

The chain links TRBV28 to TRBJ2-1, with no clear D. The CDR3 has 14 residues. The V gene lost 7 bases and the J gene lost 1 base, with 11 bases spanning the gap. Germline V gives CDR1 MDHEN, CDR2 SYDVKM. CDR3 sequence: CASIISGSYNEQFF. In DNA form, the CDR3 reads TGTGCCAGCATTATTAGTGGGTCCTACAATGAGCAGTTCTTC.

V is TRBV7-9 and J is TRBJ2-7; possibly TRBD1 for D (5 bases). The CDR3 extends over 13 amino acids. Germline V gene data show CDR1 as SEHNR and CDR2 as FQNEAQ (reference sequence). Trimming removed 5 bases from V and 6 bases from J, with 14 bases in between. CDR3 sequence: CASSPINRGEQYF. As DNA, the CDR3 is TGTGCCAGCAGCCCGATAAATAGGGGCGAGCAGTACTTC.

This clone showed up just once. The J gene is TRBJ2-3, the V gene TRBV6-5; no clear D gene. V was pared by 2 bases and J by 4 bases, with 7 bases between. Germline V gene lookup returns CDR1 MNHEY and CDR2 SVGAGI. The CDR3 runs to 13 residues. The CDR3, as DNA: TGTGCCAGCAGTTACCCGGCTGCAGATACGCAGTATTTT. It is translated as CASSYPAADTQYF.

This clone was detected only once. The V gene is TRBV19, the J gene TRBJ2-1, with D unclear. Germline-derived CDR1 and CDR2 are LNHDA and SQIVND (reference sequence). V lost 3 bases and J lost 6, with 12 bases in between. The CDR3 length is 14 residues. The CDR3 DNA reads TGTGCCAGTAGTATTACCGGGCGAGGCAATGAGCAGTTCTTC. Translation gives CASSITGRGNEQFF.